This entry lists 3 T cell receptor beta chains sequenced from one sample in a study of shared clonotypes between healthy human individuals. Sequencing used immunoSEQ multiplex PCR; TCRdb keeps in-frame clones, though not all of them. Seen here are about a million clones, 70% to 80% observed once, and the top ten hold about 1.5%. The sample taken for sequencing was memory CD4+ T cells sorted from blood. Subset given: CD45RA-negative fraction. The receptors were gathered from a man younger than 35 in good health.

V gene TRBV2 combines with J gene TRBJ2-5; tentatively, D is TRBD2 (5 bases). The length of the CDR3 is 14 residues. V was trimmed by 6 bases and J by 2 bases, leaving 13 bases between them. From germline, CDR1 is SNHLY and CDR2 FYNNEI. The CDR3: CASRDSSTQETQYF. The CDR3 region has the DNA TGTGCCAGCAGGGACTCAAGTACGCAAGAGACCCAGTACTTC.

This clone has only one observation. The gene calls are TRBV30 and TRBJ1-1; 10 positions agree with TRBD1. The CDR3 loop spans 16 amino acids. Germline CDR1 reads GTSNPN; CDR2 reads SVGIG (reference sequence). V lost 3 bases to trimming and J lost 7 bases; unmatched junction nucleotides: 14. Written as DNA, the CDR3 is TGTGCCTGGAGCCGACGTTGGAGACAGGGGGCGGATGAAGCTTTCTTT. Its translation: CAWSRRWRQGADEAFF.

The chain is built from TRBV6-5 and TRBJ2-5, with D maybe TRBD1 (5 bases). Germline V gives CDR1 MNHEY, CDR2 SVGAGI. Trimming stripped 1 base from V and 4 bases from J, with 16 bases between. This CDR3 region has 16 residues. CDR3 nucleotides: TGTGCCAGCAGTTACTGGGGCGCCGGAGTGTTAGAGACCCAGTACTTC. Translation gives CASSYWGAGVLETQYF.